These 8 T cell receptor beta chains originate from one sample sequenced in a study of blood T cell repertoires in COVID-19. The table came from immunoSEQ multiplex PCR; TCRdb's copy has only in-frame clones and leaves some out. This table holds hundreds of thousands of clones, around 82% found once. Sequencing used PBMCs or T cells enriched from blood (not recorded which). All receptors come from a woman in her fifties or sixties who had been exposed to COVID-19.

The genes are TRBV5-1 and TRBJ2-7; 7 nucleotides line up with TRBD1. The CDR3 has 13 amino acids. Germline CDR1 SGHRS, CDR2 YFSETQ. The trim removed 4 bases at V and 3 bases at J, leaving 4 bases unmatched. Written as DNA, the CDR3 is TGCGCCAGCAGCACAGGGGTTAACTACGAGCAGTACTTC. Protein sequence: CASSTGVNYEQYF.

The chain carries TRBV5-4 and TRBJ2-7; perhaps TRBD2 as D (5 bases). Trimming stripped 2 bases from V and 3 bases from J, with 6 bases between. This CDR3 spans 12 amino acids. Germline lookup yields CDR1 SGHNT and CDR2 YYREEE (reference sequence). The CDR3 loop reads CASSLRGYEQYF. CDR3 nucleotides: TGTGCCAGCAGCTTACGGGGCTACGAGCAGTACTTC.

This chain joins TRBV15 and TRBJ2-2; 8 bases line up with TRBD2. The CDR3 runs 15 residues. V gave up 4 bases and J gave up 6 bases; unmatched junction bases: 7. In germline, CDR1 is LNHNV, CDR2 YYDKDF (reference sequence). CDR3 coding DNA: TGTGCCACCAGCACCGGGGGGGCCCGTGCCGGGGAGCTGTTTTTT. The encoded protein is CATSTGGARAGELFF.

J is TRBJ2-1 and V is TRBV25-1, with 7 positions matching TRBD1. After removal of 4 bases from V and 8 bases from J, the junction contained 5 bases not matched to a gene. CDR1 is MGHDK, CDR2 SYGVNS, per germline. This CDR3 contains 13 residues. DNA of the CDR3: TGTGCCAGCAGTGCCTACAGGGGCGATGAGCAGTTCTTC. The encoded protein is CASSAYRGDEQFF.

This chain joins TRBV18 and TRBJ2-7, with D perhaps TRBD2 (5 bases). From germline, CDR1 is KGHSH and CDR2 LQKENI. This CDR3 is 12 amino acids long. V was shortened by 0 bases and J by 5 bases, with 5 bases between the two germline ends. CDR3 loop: CASSPPGDEQYF. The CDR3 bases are TGTGCCAGCTCACCACCCGGGGACGAGCAGTACTTC.

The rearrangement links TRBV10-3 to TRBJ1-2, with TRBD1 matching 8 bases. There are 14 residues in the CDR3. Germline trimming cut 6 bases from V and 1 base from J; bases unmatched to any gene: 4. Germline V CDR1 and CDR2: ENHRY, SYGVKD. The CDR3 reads CAISGTGDNYGYTF. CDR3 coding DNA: TGTGCCATCAGCGGGACAGGCGATAACTATGGCTACACCTTC.

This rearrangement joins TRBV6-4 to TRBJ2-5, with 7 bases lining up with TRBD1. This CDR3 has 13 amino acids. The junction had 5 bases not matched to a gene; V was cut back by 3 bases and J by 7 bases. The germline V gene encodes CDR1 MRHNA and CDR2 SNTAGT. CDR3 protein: CASSETGLTTQYF. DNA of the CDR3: TGTGCCAGCAGTGAGACAGGGTTAACGACCCAGTACTTC.

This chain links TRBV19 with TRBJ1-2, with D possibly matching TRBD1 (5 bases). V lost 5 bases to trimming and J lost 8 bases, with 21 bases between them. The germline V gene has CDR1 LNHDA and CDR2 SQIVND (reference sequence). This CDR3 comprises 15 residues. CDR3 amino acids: CASSPMIRVQGGYTF. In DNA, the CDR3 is TGTGCCAGTAGTCCAATGATAAGGGTTCAGGGAGGCTACACCTTC. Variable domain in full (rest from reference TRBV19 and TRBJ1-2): DGGITQSPKYLFRKEGQNVTLSCEQNLNHDAMYWYRQDPGQGLRLIYYSQIVNDFQKGDIAEGYSVSREKKESFPLTVTSAQKNPTAFYLCASSPMIRVQGGYTFGSGTRLTVV.